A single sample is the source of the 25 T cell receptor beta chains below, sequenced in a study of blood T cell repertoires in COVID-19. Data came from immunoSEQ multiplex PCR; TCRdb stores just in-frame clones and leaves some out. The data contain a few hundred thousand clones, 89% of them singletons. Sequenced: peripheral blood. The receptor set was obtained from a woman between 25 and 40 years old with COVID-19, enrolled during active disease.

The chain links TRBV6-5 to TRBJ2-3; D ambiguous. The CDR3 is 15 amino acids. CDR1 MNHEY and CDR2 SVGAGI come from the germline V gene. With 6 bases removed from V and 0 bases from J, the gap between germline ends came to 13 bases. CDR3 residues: CASSAIDTSTDTQYF. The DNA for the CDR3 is TGTGCCAGCAGCGCGATAGACACTAGCACAGATACGCAGTATTTT.

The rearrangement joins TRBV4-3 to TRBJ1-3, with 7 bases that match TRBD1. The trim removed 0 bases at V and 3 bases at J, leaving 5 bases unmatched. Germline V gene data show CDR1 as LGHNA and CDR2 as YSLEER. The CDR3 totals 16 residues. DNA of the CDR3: TGCGCCAGCAGCCAAGATCAAGACAGGGATGGAAACACCATATATTTT. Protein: CASSQDQDRDGNTIYF.

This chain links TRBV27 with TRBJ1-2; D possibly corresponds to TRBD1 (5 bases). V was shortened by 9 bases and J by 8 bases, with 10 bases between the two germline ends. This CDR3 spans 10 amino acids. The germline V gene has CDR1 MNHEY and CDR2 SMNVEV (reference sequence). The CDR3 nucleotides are TGTGCCAGATGGGGGGTGGGCTACACCTTC. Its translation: CARWGVGYTF.

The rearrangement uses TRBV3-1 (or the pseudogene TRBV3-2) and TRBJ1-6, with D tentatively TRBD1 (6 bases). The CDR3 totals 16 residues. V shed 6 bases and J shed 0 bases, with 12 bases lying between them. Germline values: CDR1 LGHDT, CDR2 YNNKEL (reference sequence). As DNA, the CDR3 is TGTGCCAGCAGACGGACAGACGGCTCCTATAATTCACCCCTCCACTTT. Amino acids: CASRRTDGSYNSPLHF.

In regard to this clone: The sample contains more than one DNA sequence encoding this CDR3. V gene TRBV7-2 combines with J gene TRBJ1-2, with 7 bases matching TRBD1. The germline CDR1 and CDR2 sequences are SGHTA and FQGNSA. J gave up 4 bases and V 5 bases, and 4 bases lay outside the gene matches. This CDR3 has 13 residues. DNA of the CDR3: TGTGCCAGCAGCCCAGGGACAGCCTATGGCTACACCTTC. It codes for CASSPGTAYGYTF.

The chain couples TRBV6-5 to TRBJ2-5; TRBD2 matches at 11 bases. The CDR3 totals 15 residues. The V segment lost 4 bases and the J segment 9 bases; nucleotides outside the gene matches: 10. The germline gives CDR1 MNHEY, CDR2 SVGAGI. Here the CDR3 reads CASSSPGLADGAQYF. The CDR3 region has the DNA TGTGCCAGCAGTTCCCCGGGACTAGCGGATGGTGCCCAGTACTTC.

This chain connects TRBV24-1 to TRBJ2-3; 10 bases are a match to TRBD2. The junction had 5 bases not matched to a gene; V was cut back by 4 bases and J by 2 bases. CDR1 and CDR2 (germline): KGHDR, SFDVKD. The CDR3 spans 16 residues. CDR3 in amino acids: CATSEVAGGSTDTQYF. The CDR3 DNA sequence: TGTGCCACCAGTGAAGTAGCGGGGGGCTCCACAGATACGCAGTATTTT.

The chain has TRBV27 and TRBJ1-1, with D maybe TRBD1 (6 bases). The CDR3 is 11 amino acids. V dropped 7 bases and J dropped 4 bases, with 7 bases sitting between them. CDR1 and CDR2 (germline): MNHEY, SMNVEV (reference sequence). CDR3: CASTRGTEAFF. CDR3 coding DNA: TGTGCCAGCACCAGGGGCACTGAAGCTTTCTTT.

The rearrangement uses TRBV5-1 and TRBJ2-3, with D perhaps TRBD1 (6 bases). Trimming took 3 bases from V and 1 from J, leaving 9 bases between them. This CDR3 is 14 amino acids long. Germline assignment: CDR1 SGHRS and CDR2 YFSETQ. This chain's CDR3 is CASSSDRGTDTQYF. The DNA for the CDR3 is TGCGCCAGCAGCTCGGACAGAGGCACAGATACGCAGTATTTT.

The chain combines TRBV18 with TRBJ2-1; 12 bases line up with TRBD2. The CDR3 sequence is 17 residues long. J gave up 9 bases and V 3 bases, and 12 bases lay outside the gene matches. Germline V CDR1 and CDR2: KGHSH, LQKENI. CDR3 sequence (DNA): TGTGCCAGCTCACCGATGGCTAGCGGGAGGGCCGGGGGTGAGCAGTTCTTC. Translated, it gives CASSPMASGRAGGEQFF. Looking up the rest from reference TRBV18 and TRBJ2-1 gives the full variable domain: NAGVMQNPRHLVRRRGQEARLRCSPMKGHSHVYWYRQLPEEGLKFMVYLQKENIIDESGMPKERFSAEFPKEGPSILRIQQVVRGDSAAYFCASSPMASGRAGGEQFFGPGTRLTVL.

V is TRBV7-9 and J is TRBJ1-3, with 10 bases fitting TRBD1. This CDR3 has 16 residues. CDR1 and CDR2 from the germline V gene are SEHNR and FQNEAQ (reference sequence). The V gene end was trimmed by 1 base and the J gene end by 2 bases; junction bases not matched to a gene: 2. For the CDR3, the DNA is TGTGCCAGCAGCTTAGAAGGGACAGGGGCTGGAAACACCATATATTTT. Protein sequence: CASSLEGTGAGNTIYF.

This chain's CDR3 is CASSLSSQGIYEQYF. Here the CDR3 DNA reads TGTGCCAGCAGTTTATCGTCGCAGGGGATCTACGAGCAGTACTTC. The rearrangement joins TRBV28 to TRBJ2-7, with D maybe TRBD1 (6 bases). V shed 1 base and J shed 3 bases, with 13 bases lying between them. Germline V lookup: CDR1 MDHEN, CDR2 SYDVKM. The CDR3 sequence is 15 residues long.

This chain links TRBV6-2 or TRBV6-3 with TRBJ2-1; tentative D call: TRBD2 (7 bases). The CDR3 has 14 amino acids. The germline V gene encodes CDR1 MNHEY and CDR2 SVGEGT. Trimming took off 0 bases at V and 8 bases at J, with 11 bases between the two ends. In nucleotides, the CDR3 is TGTGCCAGCAGTTACTCTAGGGGGGGCTATGAGCAGTTCTTC. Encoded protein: CASSYSRGGYEQFF.

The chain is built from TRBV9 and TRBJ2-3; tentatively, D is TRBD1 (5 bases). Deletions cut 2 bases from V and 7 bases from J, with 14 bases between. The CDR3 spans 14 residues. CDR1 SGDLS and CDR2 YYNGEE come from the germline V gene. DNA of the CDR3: TGTGCCAGCAGCGTCCCCACGCAGGGTAATACGCAGTATTTT. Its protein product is CASSVPTQGNTQYF.

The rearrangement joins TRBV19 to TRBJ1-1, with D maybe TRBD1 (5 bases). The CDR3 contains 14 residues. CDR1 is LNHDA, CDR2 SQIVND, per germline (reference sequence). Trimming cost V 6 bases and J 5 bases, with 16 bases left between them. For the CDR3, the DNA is TGTGCCAGTAGCCCGCAGACAGTAACAACTGAAGCTTTCTTT. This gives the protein CASSPQTVTTEAFF.

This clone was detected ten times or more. The CDR3, as DNA: TGTGCCAGCAGTGACCCGGGGGAATCCTACAATGAGCAGTTCTTC. Protein sequence: CASSDPGESYNEQFF. V usage is TRBV2 and J usage is TRBJ2-1; a weak D match, TRBD2 (6 bases). This CDR3 has 15 residues. Germline V gene data show CDR1 as SNHLY and CDR2 as FYNNEI. The V end was cut by 3 bases, the J end by 1 base, with 10 bases between.

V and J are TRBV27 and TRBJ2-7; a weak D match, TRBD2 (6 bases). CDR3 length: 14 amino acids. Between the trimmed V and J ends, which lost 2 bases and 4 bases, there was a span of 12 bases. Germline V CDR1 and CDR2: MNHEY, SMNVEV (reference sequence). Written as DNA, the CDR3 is TGTGCCAGCAGTTTAAGCCAGGAGGGGTACGAGCAGTACTTC. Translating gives CASSLSQEGYEQYF.

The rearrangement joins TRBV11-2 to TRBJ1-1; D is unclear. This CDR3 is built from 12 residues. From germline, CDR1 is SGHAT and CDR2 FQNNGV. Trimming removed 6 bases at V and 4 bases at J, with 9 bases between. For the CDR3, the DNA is TGTGCCAGCAGTCTAGCCGGCACTGAAGCTTTCTTT. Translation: CASSLAGTEAFF.

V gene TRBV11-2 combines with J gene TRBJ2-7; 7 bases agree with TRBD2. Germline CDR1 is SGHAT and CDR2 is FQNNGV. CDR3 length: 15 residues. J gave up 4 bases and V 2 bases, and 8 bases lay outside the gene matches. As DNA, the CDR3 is TGTGCCAGCAGCTTATCGGCGGGAGTCCCGTACGAGCAGTACGTC. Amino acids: CASSLSAGVPYEQYV.

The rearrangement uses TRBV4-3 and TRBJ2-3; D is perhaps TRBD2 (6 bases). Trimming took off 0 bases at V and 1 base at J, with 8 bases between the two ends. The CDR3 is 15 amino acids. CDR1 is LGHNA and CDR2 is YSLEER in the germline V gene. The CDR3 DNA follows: TGCGCCAGCAGCCAAGACACGGGGGGCACAGATACGCAGTATTTT. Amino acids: CASSQDTGGTDTQYF.

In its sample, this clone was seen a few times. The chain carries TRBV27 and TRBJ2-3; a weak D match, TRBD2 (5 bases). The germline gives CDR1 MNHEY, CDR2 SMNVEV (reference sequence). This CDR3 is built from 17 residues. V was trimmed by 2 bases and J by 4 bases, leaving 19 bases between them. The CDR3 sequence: CASSLLVAGGVSDTQYF. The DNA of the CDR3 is TGTGCCAGCAGTTTACTCGTGGCAGGAGGAGTGTCAGATACGCAGTATTTT.

CDR3 nucleotide sequence: TGTGCCAGCAGCCGCCAGACTCGTTACAATGAGCAGTTCTTC. Amino acid sequence: CASSRQTRYNEQFF. The V gene is TRBV3-1 (or the pseudogene TRBV3-2), the J gene TRBJ2-1; D not resolved. The CDR3 totals 14 residues. Germline lookup yields CDR1 LGHDT and CDR2 YNNKEL (reference sequence). The germline V and J ends were trimmed by 4 bases and 4 bases, with 11 bases remaining between them.

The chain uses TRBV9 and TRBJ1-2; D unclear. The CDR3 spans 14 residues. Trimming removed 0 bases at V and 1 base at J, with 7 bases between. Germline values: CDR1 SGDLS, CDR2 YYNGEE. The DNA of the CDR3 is TGTGCCAGCAGCGTAGATGTCAGTAACTATGGCTACACCTTC. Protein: CASSVDVSNYGYTF.

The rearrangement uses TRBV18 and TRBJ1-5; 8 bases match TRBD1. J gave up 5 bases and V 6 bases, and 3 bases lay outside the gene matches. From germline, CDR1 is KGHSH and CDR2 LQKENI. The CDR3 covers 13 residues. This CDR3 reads CASSLTGDQPQHF. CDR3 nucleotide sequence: TGTGCCAGCTCCCTGACAGGGGATCAGCCCCAGCATTTT.

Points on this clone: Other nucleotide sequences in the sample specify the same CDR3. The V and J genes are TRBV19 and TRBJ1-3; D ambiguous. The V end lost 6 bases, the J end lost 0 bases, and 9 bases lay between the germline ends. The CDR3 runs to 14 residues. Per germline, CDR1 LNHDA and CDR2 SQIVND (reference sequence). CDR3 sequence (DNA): TGTGCCAGTAGACCCGGGAGCTCTGGAAACACCATATATTTT. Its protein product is CASRPGSSGNTIYF.